The source of this T cell receptor (beta chain) is a study of cytomegalovirus exposure and HLA in healthy donors. General study points: Previously analyzed data showed that most TCR beta V segments were productive at a frequency of about 87% or about 30%.

Worth noting for this clone: Its target is unknown.

13 Jbeta primers and 60 Vbeta primers were used for the PCR. Here immunoSEQ multiplex PCR was the method, and the copy in TCRdb shows in-frame clones only, minus some. The repertoire has approximately 120,000 clones, 83% of them found once; the top ten carry 15% to 20%. The germline V and J ends were trimmed by 0 bases and 5 bases, with 5 bases remaining between them. Germline values: CDR1 SGHRS, CDR2 YFSETQ. The CDR3 is 13 amino acids. The specimen sequenced was PBMCs. This receptor was identified in a man in his late teens or twenties in good health and CMV-seropositive. The chain is built from TRBV5-1 and TRBJ2-2; possibly TRBD2 for D (5 bases). This chain's CDR3 is CASSLGGTGELFF. The CDR3 DNA reads TGCGCCAGCAGCTTGGGAGGGACCGGGGAGCTGTTTTTT.